This TCR beta chain was recorded in a study of blood T cell repertoires in COVID-19. As for the study in general: Acute and convalescent COVID-19 samples came from the United States, Italy and Spain. The cDNA or gDNA used as material had been derived from T cells, B-cell-depleted T cells, or PBMCs.

This clone has a handful of counts. Germline V lookup: CDR1 LNHDA, CDR2 SQIVND (reference sequence). The CDR3 sequence is 17 residues long. Trimming took off 6 bases at V and 1 base at J, with 21 bases between the two ends. Under the authors' procedure: Estimation of nucleated cell counts was performed using reference gene primer amplification. Sequenced by immunoSEQ multiplex PCR; TCRdb stores in-frame clones only, minus some. V and J calls and clone size are given by that table; D and trimming were obtained from the DNA. The sample has about 180,000 clones, roughly 90% seen once. The TCR sequence derives from a man in his 70s with active or convalescent COVID-19. The chain is built from TRBV19 and TRBJ1-1; D remains ambiguous. The sequencing sample was made of peripheral blood. CDR3 protein: CASSPLPRSGRNTEAFF. The CDR3 nucleotides are TGTGCCAGTAGCCCTCTCCCAAGGTCGGGGAGGAACACTGAAGCTTTCTTT.